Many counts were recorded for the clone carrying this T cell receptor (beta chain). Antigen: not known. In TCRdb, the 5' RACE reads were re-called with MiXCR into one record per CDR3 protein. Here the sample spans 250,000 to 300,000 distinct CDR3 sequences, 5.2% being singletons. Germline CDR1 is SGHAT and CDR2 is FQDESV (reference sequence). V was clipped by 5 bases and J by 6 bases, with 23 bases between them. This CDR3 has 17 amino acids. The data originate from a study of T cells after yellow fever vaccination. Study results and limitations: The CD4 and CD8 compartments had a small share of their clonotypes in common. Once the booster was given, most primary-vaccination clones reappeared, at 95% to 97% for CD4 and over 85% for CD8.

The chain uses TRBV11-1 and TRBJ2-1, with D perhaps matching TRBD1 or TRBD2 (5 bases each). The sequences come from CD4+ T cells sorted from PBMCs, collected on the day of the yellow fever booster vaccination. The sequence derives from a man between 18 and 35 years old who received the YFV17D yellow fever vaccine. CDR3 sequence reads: CASSLGPSGTDLNEQFF. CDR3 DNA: TGTGCCAGCAGCCTTGGACCCTCCGGGACGGACCTCAATGAGCAGTTCTTC.